This TCR beta chain was identified during a study of glioma-infiltrating T cells after dendritic cell vaccination. The time point here: after dendritic cell vaccination, including at tumor progression/relapse. Selection required adequate fresh-frozen tumor tissue plus more than two years' survival data. The immunoSEQ assay amplified TCRB CDR3 from up to 2 ug DNA. The primer mix had 60 V beta and 13 J beta primers. TCRdb's table, derived via immunoSEQ multiplex PCR, lists solely in-frame clones and lacks some. The sample shows more than 45,000 clones, approximately 83% of them seen only once. Trimming cost V 0 bases and J 0 bases, with 13 bases left between them. The germline gives CDR1 KGHSH, CDR2 LQKENI. The CDR3 has 17 residues.

This clonotype originated in a human donor with glioblastoma. Sequencing was performed on blood, taken after dendritic cell vaccination. The rearrangement links TRBV18 to TRBJ2-3; tentatively, D is TRBD2 (5 bases). CDR3 sequence (DNA): TGTGCCAGCTCACCACCGGAAGCGGTAGCTAGCACAGATACGCAGTATTTT. Its protein product is CASSPPEAVASTDTQYF. Full variable domain (outside the CDR3, taken from reference TRBV18 and TRBJ2-3): NAGVMQNPRHLVRRRGQEARLRCSPMKGHSHVYWYRQLPEEGLKFMVYLQKENIIDESGMPKERFSAEFPKEGPSILRIQQVVRGDSAAYFCASSPPEAVASTDTQYFGPGTRLTVL.